This T cell receptor (beta chain) emerged from a study of OX40 agonist ivuxolimab in advanced cancers. Points from the study as a whole: Expanded peripheral T cells had an undetermined antigen specificity. CD4+ and CD8+ blood T cells expanded clonally by week 6 at 0.1 to 3.0 mg/kg.

A note on this clone: Its cognate antigen is unknown.

Autoimmune disease history or systemic immunosuppression led to patients being barred. Clones were read by immunoSEQ multiplex PCR, and TCRdb kept only the in-frame ones, dropping some. The top ten clones hold approximately 4.8% of a sample with over 45,000 clones, about four fifths of them seen once. Germline values: CDR1 SNHLY, CDR2 FYNNEI. The CDR3 runs 15 residues. V was shortened by 2 bases and J by 7 bases, with 12 bases between the two germline ends. The sequenced sample was CD4+ or CD8+ T cells sorted from blood, obtained in a trial of the OX40 agonist ivuxolimab. The chain recombines TRBV2 with TRBJ1-6; possibly TRBD1 for D (5 bases). This TCR derives from an adult with an advanced solid tumor such as melanoma, head and neck, liver or kidney cancer. The CDR3 here is CASSERQDTNSPLHF. The CDR3, as DNA: TGTGCCAGCAGTGAAAGGCAGGACACGAATTCACCCCTCCACTTT.